These T cell receptor beta chains were read from a single sample in a study of cytomegalovirus exposure and HLA in healthy donors. Profiling relied on immunoSEQ multiplex PCR, and the TCRdb table lists in-frame clones only, not all of them. The repertoire holds 100,000 or so clones, over 12% seen once, with 0.8% to 0.95% in the top ten. The sequenced sample was PBMCs. These receptor sequences come from a female donor in good health and CMV-seronegative. CDR3s include the opening cysteine and the closing phenylalanine or tryptophan. Fields, in order: J gene, D gene, V gene, clone size, CDR3 protein, CDR3 DNA. The D gene is left open where the match is weak. Not all rows give a size; the values are once, few, many and, for expanded clones, a class.

J: TRBJ2-5; D: TRBD2; V: TRBV5-1; size: -; CDR3: CASSVSGEETQYF; DNA: TGCGCCAGCAGCGTTAGCGGGGAAGAGACCCAGTACTTC
J: TRBJ2-2; D: -; V: TRBV29-1; size: -; CDR3: CSVDWETGELFF; DNA: TGCAGCGTTGACTGGGAGACCGGGGAGCTGTTTTTT
J: TRBJ1-1; D: -; V: TRBV30; size: few; CDR3: CAWSGQIYTEAFF; DNA: TGTGCCTGGAGTGGGCAGATTTACACTGAAGCTTTCTTT
J: TRBJ2-5; D: TRBD2; V: TRBV7-9; size: -; CDR3: CASNGLAGGPSKTQYF; DNA: TGTGCCAGCAACGGACTAGCGGGAGGGCCTTCAAAGACCCAGTACTTC
J: TRBJ1-2; D: TRBD1; V: TRBV19; size: -; CDR3: CASSTRQGVYGYTF; DNA: TGTGCCAGTAGTACAAGACAGGGTGTCTATGGCTACACCTTC
J: TRBJ2-3; D: -; V: TRBV7-9; size: -; CDR3: CASSLNRGGATDTQYF; DNA: TGTGCCAGCAGCTTAAACCGGGGCGGGGCCACAGATACGCAGTATTTT
J: TRBJ2-1; D: -; V: TRBV5-6; size: -; CDR3: CASRRYGNEQFF; DNA: TGTGCCAGCAGGCGGTACGGGAATGAGCAGTTCTTC
J: TRBJ2-3; D: -; V: TRBV10-3; size: once; CDR3: CAISESALRDEADTQYF; DNA: TGTGCCATCAGTGAGTCAGCTCTCCGGGATGAAGCAGATACGCAGTATTTT
J: TRBJ2-7; D: -; V: TRBV6-5; size: -; CDR3: CASSYSRRRRNEQYF; DNA: TGTGCCAGCAGTTACTCGAGGCGGAGGAGGAACGAGCAGTACTTC
J: TRBJ2-3; D: -; V: TRBV1; size: few; CDR3: CTSSQEDLAGEDESTDTQYF; DNA: TGCACCAGCAGCCAAGAGGACCTAGCGGGAGAGGATGAAAGCACAGATACGCAGTATTTT
J: TRBJ2-3; D: TRBD2; V: TRBV7-2; size: -; CDR3: CASAGGGASDTQYF; DNA: TGTGCCAGCGCGGGCGGGGGGGCATCGGATACGCAGTATTTT
J: TRBJ1-1; D: -; V: TRBV7-6; size: few; CDR3: CASSLSEDTEAFF; DNA: TGTGCCAGCAGCTTATCCGAGGACACTGAAGCTTTCTTT
J: TRBJ2-5; D: -; V: TRBV5-8; size: few; CDR3: CASSPGQFRGAQYF; DNA: TGTGCCAGCAGCCCAGGACAGTTTAGAGGGGCCCAGTACTTC
J: TRBJ1-2; D: -; V: TRBV5-6; size: -; CDR3: CASSLRRQGGGYTF; DNA: TGTGCCAGCAGCTTGCGACGACAAGGAGGTGGCTACACCTTC
J: TRBJ2-7; D: TRBD1; V: TRBV23-1; size: few; CDR3: CASRRPPGQGDHEQYF; DNA: TGCGCCAGCAGACGACCCCCGGGACAGGGGGACCACGAGCAGTACTTC
J: TRBJ2-7; D: TRBD1; V: TRBV27; size: -; CDR3: CAARDRGSYEQYF; DNA: TGTGCCGCCAGGGACAGGGGCTCGTACGAGCAGTACTTC
J: TRBJ2-1; D: TRBD1; V: TRBV7-8; size: few; CDR3: CASSLGTGDPSYNEQFF; DNA: TGTGCCAGCAGCTTAGGAACAGGGGATCCCTCCTACAATGAGCAGTTCTTC
J: TRBJ1-5; D: -; V: TRBV15; size: few; CDR3: CATSRDPVGPYSNQPQHF; DNA: TGTGCCACCAGCAGAGATCCGGTCGGTCCCTATAGCAATCAGCCCCAGCATTTT
J: TRBJ1-1; D: TRBD1; V: TRBV19; size: few; CDR3: CASAQDRWNTEAFF; DNA: TGTGCCAGCGCCCAGGACAGGTGGAACACTGAAGCTTTCTTT
J: TRBJ2-2; D: -; V: TRBV6-5; size: -; CDR3: CASIQPGTGELFF; DNA: TGTGCCAGCATACAGCCGGGGACCGGGGAGCTGTTTTTT
J: TRBJ1-3; D: TRBD1; V: TRBV13; size: -; CDR3: CASSPRGRYLAGNTIYF; DNA: TGTGCCAGCAGCCCAAGGGGGCGTTACTTGGCTGGAAACACCATATATTTT
J: TRBJ1-2; D: TRBD1; V: TRBV29-1; size: -; CDR3: CSVAGTGWGYTF; DNA: TGCAGCGTGGCCGGGACAGGGTGGGGCTACACCTTC
J: TRBJ2-7; D: TRBD1; V: TRBV7-9; size: -; CDR3: CASSLPRGEGQGTYEQYF; DNA: TGTGCCAGCAGCTTACCCCGCGGGGAGGGACAGGGCACCTACGAGCAGTACTTC